Each of the 3 T cell receptor beta chains below was sequenced from the same sample in a study of T cells after yellow fever vaccination. TCRdb fed the 5' RACE reads into MiXCR, producing one record per CDR3 protein. Of 300,000 to 350,000 distinct CDR3 sequences listed, 3.5% to 4.5% are singletons. The material was PBMCs, obtained 5 days after the yellow fever booster vaccination. Every receptor here comes from a young man who received the YFV17D yellow fever vaccine.

This clonotype was seen many times. The CDR3 coding sequence is TGTGCCAGCAGCTTGAACAGGGATGAAGCTTTCTTT. Translating it yields CASSLNRDEAFF. This chain connects TRBV7-6 to TRBJ1-1, with D perhaps matching TRBD1 (6 bases). CDR1 and CDR2 (germline): SGHVS, FNYEAQ. V was clipped by 3 bases and J by 7 bases, with 9 bases between them. The CDR3 runs 12 residues.

This clonotype was picked up many times. V is TRBV7-2 and J is TRBJ1-1; D is undetermined. This CDR3 spans 11 amino acids. Germline CDR1 reads SGHTA; CDR2 reads FQGNSA. Trimming cost V 5 bases and J 5 bases, with 6 bases left between them. The CDR3 is CASSPYTEAFF. Written as DNA, the CDR3 is TGTGCCAGCAGCCCCTATACTGAAGCTTTCTTT.

This clonotype was detected many times. The CDR3 loop is CASSYSGAGGYTF. CDR3 nucleotide sequence: TGTGCCAGCAGCTACTCAGGGGCTGGTGGCTACACCTTC. This chain uses TRBV2 with TRBJ1-2, with a weak D call TRBD1 (6 bases). Per germline, CDR1 SNHLY and CDR2 FYNNEI. The CDR3 has 13 residues. The germline V and J ends were trimmed by 6 bases and 7 bases, with 15 bases remaining between them.